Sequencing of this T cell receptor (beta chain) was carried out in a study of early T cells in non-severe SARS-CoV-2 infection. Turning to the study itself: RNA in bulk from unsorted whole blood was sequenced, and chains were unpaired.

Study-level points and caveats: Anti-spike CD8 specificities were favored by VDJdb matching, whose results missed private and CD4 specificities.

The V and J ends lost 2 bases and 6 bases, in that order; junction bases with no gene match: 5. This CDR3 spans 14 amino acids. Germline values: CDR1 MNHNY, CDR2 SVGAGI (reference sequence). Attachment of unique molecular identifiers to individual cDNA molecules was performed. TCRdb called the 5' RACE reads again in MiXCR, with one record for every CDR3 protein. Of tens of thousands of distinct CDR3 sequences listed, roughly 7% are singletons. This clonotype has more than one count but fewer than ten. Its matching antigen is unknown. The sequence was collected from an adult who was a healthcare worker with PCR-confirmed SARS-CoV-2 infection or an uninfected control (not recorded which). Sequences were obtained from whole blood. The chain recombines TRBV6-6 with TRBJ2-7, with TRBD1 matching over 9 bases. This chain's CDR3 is CASSYAGTGREQYF. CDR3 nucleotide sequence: TGTGCCAGCAGTTACGCCGGGACAGGGCGCGAGCAGTACTTC.